This T cell receptor beta chain was found in a study of early T cells in non-severe SARS-CoV-2 infection. The wider study: Sequencing of unsorted whole blood was done on bulk RNA, leaving chains unpaired.

This clonotype was seen ten or more times. No antigen is known for it. The germline V gene has CDR1 DFQATT and CDR2 SNEGSKA (reference sequence). Trimming stripped 5 bases from V and 0 bases from J, with 14 bases between. The CDR3 extends over 15 amino acids. Study conclusions and caveats: Clonotype matching in VDJdb favored anti-spike CD8 responses and did not capture private and CD4 specificities.

Each single cDNA molecule received a unique molecular identifier. Each CDR3 protein gets one entry after TCRdb re-called the 5' RACE reads with MiXCR. The top ten clones hold less than 3.5% of a sample with about 110,000 distinct CDR3 sequences, about 12% of them seen once. The material sequenced was whole blood. V usage is TRBV20-1 and J usage is TRBJ1-5; no definite D call. The origin of this receptor is an adult who was a healthcare worker with PCR-confirmed SARS-CoV-2 infection or an uninfected control (not recorded which). CDR3 protein: CSAGRAGNSNQPQHF. CDR3 DNA sequence: TGCAGTGCTGGACGGGCTGGTAATAGCAATCAGCCCCAGCATTTT.